This entry describes one T cell receptor (beta chain). The sample originates from a study of cytomegalovirus exposure and HLA in healthy donors. 60 Vbeta and 13 Jbeta primers were used in PCR. Using immunoSEQ multiplex PCR, the repertoire was profiled, and TCRdb retains in-frame clones only, with some absent. This sample has roughly 56,000 clones, with around 87% found just once. The clonotype comes from a man between 18 and 29 years old in good health and CMV-seronegative. Sequencing was done on a sample of PBMCs.

CDR3 coding DNA: TGTGCCTGGAGTGTTTCGAGTAACACAGATACGCAGTATTTT. Amino acid sequence: CAWSVSSNTDTQYF. The chain carries TRBV30 and TRBJ2-3; no clear D gene. CDR3 length equals 14 residues. Germline V gene lookup returns CDR1 GTSNPN and CDR2 SVGIG (reference sequence). Trimming removed 0 bases at V and 2 bases at J, with 9 bases between.